Listed below are T cell receptor beta chains from one sample, sequenced in a study of a mutant IDH1 vaccine in newly diagnosed glioma. TCRdb keeps only in-frame clones here, not all; method: immunoSEQ multiplex PCR. The sample consists of tens of thousands of clones, approximately 80% of them appearing once. Their antigens are not known. The sample was PBMCs, taken from a glioma patient whose treatment included an IDH1 peptide vaccine. The origin of the receptors is a woman aged 40 to 55 with glioma. Both conserved end residues are part of each CDR3. The order of the fields is D gene, J gene, clone size, V gene, CDR3 length, CDR3 DNA, CDR3 protein. The D gene is left open where the match is weak. Rows may omit the clone size; those that give it use once, few, many or a size class.

d_call: NA; j_call: TRBJ1-2; clone_size: NA; v_call: TRBV15; cdr3_length: 12; cdr3_nt: TGTGCCACCGCGGACCGAGGCTATGGCTACACCTTC; cdr3_aa: CATADRGYGYTF
d_call: TRBD1; j_call: TRBJ1-1; clone_size: NA; v_call: TRBV4-1; cdr3_length: 16; cdr3_nt: TGCGCCAGCAGCCATAAGGGGGACAGAATGAACACTGAAGCTTTCTTT; cdr3_aa: CASSHKGDRMNTEAFF
d_call: NA; j_call: TRBJ1-2; clone_size: NA; v_call: TRBV6-5; cdr3_length: 12; cdr3_nt: TGTGCCACCAAACAGAATAACTATGGCTACACCTTC; cdr3_aa: CATKQNNYGYTF
d_call: TRBD1; j_call: TRBJ2-5; clone_size: NA; v_call: TRBV7-6; cdr3_length: 14; cdr3_nt: TGTGCCAGCAGCGCTAGTACAGGGGGAGAGACCCAGTACTTC; cdr3_aa: CASSASTGGETQYF
d_call: TRBD2; j_call: TRBJ2-3; clone_size: NA; v_call: TRBV9; cdr3_length: 18; cdr3_nt: TGTGCCAGCAGCGTAGTGGGACTAGCGGATCGGAGCACAGATACGCAGTATTTT; cdr3_aa: CASSVVGLADRSTDTQYF
d_call: TRBD1; j_call: TRBJ2-5; clone_size: NA; v_call: TRBV11-2; cdr3_length: 16; cdr3_nt: TGTGCCAGCAGACAACAGGGGGCAATGAGGCAAGAGACCCAGTACTTC; cdr3_aa: CASRQQGAMRQETQYF
d_call: NA; j_call: TRBJ1-2; clone_size: NA; v_call: TRBV2; cdr3_length: 14; cdr3_nt: TGTGCCAGCAGTGAGGGTTACAGTTTAGATGGCTACACCTTC; cdr3_aa: CASSEGYSLDGYTF
d_call: TRBD2; j_call: TRBJ2-3; clone_size: NA; v_call: TRBV2; cdr3_length: 17; cdr3_nt: TGTGCCAGCAGAAAAGATCGGACTAGCGGGGGAACAGATACGCAGTATTTT; cdr3_aa: CASRKDRTSGGTDTQYF
d_call: TRBD2; j_call: TRBJ2-1; clone_size: NA; v_call: TRBV5-6; cdr3_length: 17; cdr3_nt: TGTGCCAGCTTCACTAACCACGGGACTAGCGAATACAATGAGCAGTTCTTC; cdr3_aa: CASFTNHGTSEYNEQFF
d_call: NA; j_call: TRBJ2-5; clone_size: NA; v_call: TRBV10-3; cdr3_length: 12; cdr3_nt: TGTGCCATCAGTGAGTCGAAAGAGACCCAGTACTTC; cdr3_aa: CAISESKETQYF
d_call: NA; j_call: TRBJ2-5; clone_size: few; v_call: TRBV19; cdr3_length: 14; cdr3_nt: TGTGCCAGTACAGGGAGGGGGCCGAAAGAGACCCAGTACTTC; cdr3_aa: CASTGRGPKETQYF
d_call: NA; j_call: TRBJ2-4; clone_size: NA; v_call: TRBV5-1; cdr3_length: 15; cdr3_nt: TGCGCCAGCAGCTTGACGGCGGGGCGGAAAAACATTCAGTACTTC; cdr3_aa: CASSLTAGRKNIQYF
d_call: TRBD1; j_call: TRBJ2-7; clone_size: NA; v_call: TRBV2; cdr3_length: 13; cdr3_nt: TGTGCCAGCAGTGAGGTACAGGGGTACGAGCAGTACTTC; cdr3_aa: CASSEVQGYEQYF
d_call: NA; j_call: TRBJ1-3; clone_size: NA; v_call: TRBV9; cdr3_length: 15; cdr3_nt: TGTGCCAGCAGCCTTCAATACAGACCCGGAAACACCATATATTTT; cdr3_aa: CASSLQYRPGNTIYF
d_call: NA; j_call: TRBJ1-3; clone_size: NA; v_call: TRBV19; cdr3_length: 14; cdr3_nt: TGTGCCAGTAGTCGGGCGTCCTCTGGAAACACCATATATTTT; cdr3_aa: CASSRASSGNTIYF
d_call: NA; j_call: TRBJ2-7; clone_size: NA; v_call: TRBV15; cdr3_length: 13; cdr3_nt: TGTGCCACCAGCAGAGATTCGGATTCTCCGCAGTACTTC; cdr3_aa: CATSRDSDSPQYF
d_call: NA; j_call: TRBJ1-1; clone_size: NA; v_call: TRBV5-4; cdr3_length: 14; cdr3_nt: TGTGCCAGCAGCGGGCGAAATTTGAACACTGAAGCTTTCTTT; cdr3_aa: CASSGRNLNTEAFF
d_call: NA; j_call: TRBJ1-1; clone_size: NA; v_call: TRBV30; cdr3_length: 11; cdr3_nt: TGTGCCTGGAGTGAGGCACAGGAAGCTTTCTTT; cdr3_aa: CAWSEAQEAFF
d_call: NA; j_call: TRBJ2-2; clone_size: NA; v_call: TRBV7-9; cdr3_length: 14; cdr3_nt: TGTGCCAGCAGCCTCAGCCGGAACACCGGGGAGCTGTTTTTT; cdr3_aa: CASSLSRNTGELFF
d_call: NA; j_call: TRBJ1-2; clone_size: NA; v_call: TRBV7-9; cdr3_length: 17; cdr3_nt: TGTGCCAGCAGCCCCGAATGGGGGGGGCCCGCTAACTATGGCTACACCTTC; cdr3_aa: CASSPEWGGPANYGYTF
d_call: NA; j_call: TRBJ2-7; clone_size: NA; v_call: TRBV5-7; cdr3_length: 16; cdr3_nt: TGTGCCAGCAGCTTGTCGGGGGGCCCACCGGCCTACGAGCAGTACTTC; cdr3_aa: CASSLSGGPPAYEQYF
d_call: TRBD2; j_call: TRBJ2-1; clone_size: NA; v_call: TRBV7-9; cdr3_length: 19; cdr3_nt: TGTGCCAGCAGCTTAGGCCTAGCGGGGGGGCTAAGATCCTACAATGAGCAGTTCTTC; cdr3_aa: CASSLGLAGGLRSYNEQFF
d_call: NA; j_call: TRBJ1-4; clone_size: NA; v_call: TRBV7-9; cdr3_length: 15; cdr3_nt: TGTGCCAGCAGACGTGACAGTAGCTCAAATGAAAAACTGTTTTTT; cdr3_aa: CASRRDSSSNEKLFF
d_call: NA; j_call: TRBJ2-1; clone_size: NA; v_call: TRBV9; cdr3_length: 17; cdr3_nt: TGTGCCAGCAGCGTACATCCGGAGGGTTCGTCATACAATGAGCAGTTCTTC; cdr3_aa: CASSVHPEGSSYNEQFF
d_call: TRBD1; j_call: TRBJ2-7; clone_size: NA; v_call: TRBV7-2; cdr3_length: 19; cdr3_nt: TGTGCCAGCAGCTTTTTTTTCCGGGACAGGGGATGGAGCTCCTACGAGCAGTACTTC; cdr3_aa: CASSFFFRDRGWSSYEQYF
d_call: TRBD1; j_call: TRBJ2-7; clone_size: once; v_call: TRBV13; cdr3_length: 15; cdr3_nt: TGTGCCAGCAGCCATCCTGGACAGGAGCAGGGAGAGCAGTACTTC; cdr3_aa: CASSHPGQEQGEQYF
d_call: NA; j_call: TRBJ1-1; clone_size: few; v_call: TRBV7-8; cdr3_length: 15; cdr3_nt: TGTGCCAGCAGCTTAGCCTTGTTGCGGGACACTGAAGCTTTCTTT; cdr3_aa: CASSLALLRDTEAFF
d_call: TRBD1; j_call: TRBJ1-1; clone_size: NA; v_call: TRBV12-5; cdr3_length: 15; cdr3_nt: TGTGCTAGTGGTACCTGGACAGGGAGGAACACTGAAGCTTTCTTT; cdr3_aa: CASGTWTGRNTEAFF
d_call: TRBD2; j_call: TRBJ2-1; clone_size: NA; v_call: TRBV5-1; cdr3_length: 13; cdr3_nt: TGCGCCAGCACCTGGGCAGGGAGGGATGAGCAGTTCTTC; cdr3_aa: CASTWAGRDEQFF
d_call: TRBD1; j_call: TRBJ1-1; clone_size: NA; v_call: TRBV7-9; cdr3_length: 11; cdr3_nt: TGTGCCAGCATTGACAGGGTTGAAGCTTTCTTT; cdr3_aa: CASIDRVEAFF